Listed below are T cell receptor beta chains from one sample, sequenced in a study of T cells in Graves' hyperthyroidism and ophthalmopathy. TCRdb analysed the multiplex PCR reads with MiXCR anew, one entry per CDR3 protein. This table has some 800,000 distinct CDR3 sequences, roughly 40% appearing once. The sample was blood. These receptors were collected from a man between 18 and 29 years old with Graves' hyperthyroidism. CDR3s include the opening cysteine and the closing phenylalanine or tryptophan. Fields, in order: clone size, V gene, D gene, J gene, CDR3 protein, CDR3 DNA. D genes are given only for firm matches. Some rows have no size entry. The others give once, few or many, or a class for an expanded clone.

clone size: NA
V gene: TRBV7-9
D gene: NA
J gene: TRBJ1-1
CDR3 protein: CASSAQSWEAFF
CDR3 DNA: TGTGCCAGCAGCGCACAATCTTGGGAAGCTTTCTTT

clone size: NA
V gene: TRBV3-1
D gene: TRBD2
J gene: TRBJ2-7
CDR3 protein: CASSQDPAGARSYEQYF
CDR3 DNA: TGTGCCAGCAGCCAAGATCCAGCGGGGGCTCGTTCCTACGAGCAGTACTTC

clone size: NA
V gene: TRBV29-1
D gene: NA
J gene: TRBJ2-1
CDR3 protein: CSVDNEQFF
CDR3 DNA: TGCAGCGTTGACAATGAGCAGTTCTTC

clone size: many
V gene: TRBV24-1
D gene: TRBD2
J gene: TRBJ2-5
CDR3 protein: CATSDLGRGGSGGETQYF
CDR3 DNA: TGTGCCACCAGTGATTTAGGTCGCGGGGGAAGCGGTGGAGAGACCCAGTACTTC

clone size: NA
V gene: TRBV7-9
D gene: NA
J gene: TRBJ1-1
CDR3 protein: CASSPLRGLNTEAFF
CDR3 DNA: TGTGCCAGCAGCCCTTTGCGGGGACTGAACACTGAAGCTTTCTTT

clone size: NA
V gene: TRBV7-8
D gene: NA
J gene: TRBJ2-7
CDR3 protein: CASSNRASNYEQYF
CDR3 DNA: TGTGCCAGCAGCAACCGGGCCTCAAACTACGAGCAGTACTTC

clone size: NA
V gene: TRBV2
D gene: NA
J gene: TRBJ1-6
CDR3 protein: CAIARTSGRGSPLHF
CDR3 DNA: TGTGCCATCGCACGGACTAGCGGGAGAGGTTCACCCCTCCACTTT

clone size: many
V gene: TRBV7-2
D gene: TRBD2
J gene: TRBJ2-2
CDR3 protein: CASSLAGGRTGELFF
CDR3 DNA: TGTGCCAGCAGCTTAGCGGGAGGGAGGACCGGGGAGCTGTTTTTT

clone size: NA
V gene: TRBV20-1
D gene: TRBD1
J gene: TRBJ1-1
CDR3 protein: CSAIYGTGGGRLRGTEAFF
CDR3 DNA: TGCAGTGCTATTTACGGGACAGGGGGCGGTCGACTCCGCGGGACTGAAGCTTTCTTT

clone size: NA
V gene: TRBV25-1
D gene: NA
J gene: TRBJ2-1
CDR3 protein: CASSEYGLGDEQFF
CDR3 DNA: TGTGCCAGCAGTGAATACGGGCTAGGCGACGAGCAGTTCTTC

clone size: few
V gene: TRBV7-2
D gene: NA
J gene: TRBJ1-5
CDR3 protein: CASSLEWGFGNQPQHF
CDR3 DNA: TGTGCCAGCAGCTTAGAATGGGGGTTCGGCAATCAGCCCCAGCATTTT

clone size: many
V gene: TRBV15
D gene: NA
J gene: TRBJ2-7
CDR3 protein: CATSSGQAYEQYF
CDR3 DNA: TGTGCCACCAGCAGCGGGCAGGCCTACGAGCAGTACTTC

clone size: NA
V gene: TRBV29-1
D gene: TRBD2
J gene: TRBJ2-5
CDR3 protein: CSLGTSVQETQYF
CDR3 DNA: TGCAGCTTGGGGACTAGCGTACAAGAGACCCAGTACTTC

clone size: many
V gene: TRBV6-5
D gene: TRBD1
J gene: TRBJ1-1
CDR3 protein: CASSPGTGGTEAFF
CDR3 DNA: TGTGCCAGCAGTCCAGGGACAGGTGGCACTGAAGCTTTCTTT

clone size: few
V gene: TRBV5-1
D gene: NA
J gene: TRBJ1-3
CDR3 protein: CASSLATALSGNTIYF
CDR3 DNA: TGCGCCAGCAGCTTGGCAACAGCCCTATCTGGAAACACCATATATTTT

clone size: few
V gene: TRBV13
D gene: NA
J gene: TRBJ2-5
CDR3 protein: CASSSGLSRETQYF
CDR3 DNA: TGTGCCAGCAGCTCGGGACTTTCTAGGGAGACCCAGTACTTC

clone size: many
V gene: TRBV20-1
D gene: NA
J gene: TRBJ2-7
CDR3 protein: CSASDTYEQYF
CDR3 DNA: TGCAGTGCTAGCGATACCTACGAGCAGTACTTC

clone size: NA
V gene: TRBV10-3
D gene: TRBD1
J gene: TRBJ1-4
CDR3 protein: CAISQDRVNEKLFF
CDR3 DNA: TGTGCCATCAGCCAGGACAGGGTAAATGAAAAACTGTTTTTT

clone size: NA
V gene: TRBV5-4
D gene: TRBD1
J gene: TRBJ1-6
CDR3 protein: CASSGTGNNSPLHF
CDR3 DNA: TGTGCCAGCAGCGGGACAGGGAATAATTCACCCCTCCACTTT

clone size: few
V gene: TRBV7-9
D gene: TRBD1
J gene: TRBJ1-1
CDR3 protein: CASSTTTTGTEAFF
CDR3 DNA: TGTGCCAGCAGCACGACAACGACAGGGACTGAAGCTTTCTTT

clone size: NA
V gene: TRBV5-1
D gene: TRBD1
J gene: TRBJ1-5
CDR3 protein: CASSHTGGSQPQHF
CDR3 DNA: TGCGCCAGCAGCCATACAGGGGGCTCTCAGCCCCAGCATTTT

clone size: NA
V gene: TRBV7-2
D gene: NA
J gene: TRBJ2-5
CDR3 protein: CASSAGHRETQYF
CDR3 DNA: TGTGCCAGCAGCGCGGGTCACCGGGAGACCCAGTACTTC

clone size: NA
V gene: TRBV9
D gene: NA
J gene: TRBJ1-3
CDR3 protein: CVSSDTTSTTVSGNTIYF
CDR3 DNA: TGTGTCAGCAGCGATACAACTTCTACGACAGTCTCTGGAAACACCATATATTTT

clone size: few
V gene: TRBV11-2
D gene: NA
J gene: TRBJ2-7
CDR3 protein: CASSSGHWSSYEQYF
CDR3 DNA: TGTGCCAGCAGCTCGGGACACTGGAGCTCCTACGAGCAGTACTTC